This T cell receptor beta chain emerged from a study of T cells after yellow fever vaccination (dated by TCRdb to the late 2010s). Regarding the research as a whole: The SMART-Seq v4 Ultra Low Input RNA kit was used to prepare libraries from fractions with low cell numbers. To track T-cell clones before and after primary and booster YFV17D yellow fever vaccination, bulk TCR alpha and beta repertoires were sequenced longitudinally. Blood was collected at multiple timepoints before and after primary and secondary immunization, and bulk PBMC replicates and cell subsets were isolated. Two healthy male donors made up the cohort, one aged 18 to 30 years and the other aged 30 to 39 years. Paper-wide results and their limitations: The study included only a couple of donors, which limits how far the findings can be generalized. After the booster, most clones that had expanded after primary vaccination were detected again (around 97% of CD4 and around nine tenths of CD8), suggesting broad maintenance of memory. The secondary T-cell response was found to be weaker but faster than the primary response, with a peak reached on day 5 rather than on day 15. A small fraction of clonotypes showed up in both the CD4 and CD8 compartments, probably as a result of convergent recombination. FACS-sorted repertoires could contain abundant contaminating clonotypes from the bulk population, so computational filtering was required.

The CDR3 contains 14 residues, cysteine and phenylalanine counted. The CDR3 DNA has 42 bases and is translated from base 1. V has 6 bases trimmed and J has 1 base trimmed; junction bases matching no gene number 5. Looking up the germline V gene (reference sequence) yields CDR1 DFQATT and CDR2 SNEGSKA. Ten or more counts support this clonotype. The antigen it binds to is not known. Base qualities are not recorded, but no much larger clone differs from it by a single base. In light of the paper, this sample's treatment or condition label describes: live attenuated yellow fever vaccine strain. Two biological replicates of bulk PBMCs were collected at each blood-draw timepoint. PBMCs were isolated from peripheral blood using a standard Ficoll-Paque protocol. TriZol was used to extract RNA from bulk PBMCs, from CD4 and CD8 fractions, and from dextramer-positive and dextramer-negative fractions. The reads were generated on an Illumina NovaSeq 6000. TCR cDNA was synthesized by 5'RACE template switching, through which a universal primer site and unique molecular identifiers were introduced. Priming of cDNA synthesis was performed from both the TCR alpha and TCR beta constant segments. Libraries were amplified in two PCR steps, with sample barcodes and sequencing adapters added in the second step. Sequencing of the libraries was done on either Illumina HiSeq 2500 (2x100 bp) or NovaSeq (2x150 bp). Per the authors' processing: MIGEC handled demultiplexing of reads and collapsing into UMI consensus sequences, while MiXCR performed V(D)J alignment. Clonotypes responding to the vaccine were identified with edgeR on replicate PBMC samples, with the criteria of FDR below 0.01 and a log2 fold change above 5 up to day 15. Each bulk clonotype received a CD4 or CD8 identity based on whether the sequenced CD4 or CD8 repertoire contained that clonotype at higher abundance. TCRdb reran the public reads through fastp at Q25 and MiXCR, keeping productive beta chains. Each entry merges the rows of one CDR3 protein and shows their most common DNA and genes. The V and J calls reflect TCRdb's pipeline rather than the authors' work. The sample includes approximately 240,000 distinct CDR3 sequences, with about 3.9% observed a single time. The biggest ten clones account for under 20% of the sample.

The receptor was derived from a man between 18 and 35 years old who received the YFV17D yellow fever vaccine. In this chain, TRBV20-1 is recombined with TRBJ1-3, with 8 junctional bases fitting TRBD1. Material: PBMCs, obtained 15 days after the yellow fever booster vaccination. The CDR3 is CSARGTGSGNTIYF. The DNA is as follows: TGCAGTGCCCGAGGGACAGGTTCTGGAAACACCATATATTTT.